The 23 T cell receptor beta chains below were found in one sample sequenced in a study of T-cell reconstitution after alpha-beta-depleted transplantation in children. Researchers prepared the TCRbeta library using unique molecular identifiers, the study reports. TCRdb re-called the PCR reads through MiXCR, storing one row per CDR3 protein. The repertoire holds hundreds of thousands of distinct CDR3 sequences, with roughly 15% as singletons. Specimen: PBMCs, mostly from graft donor cells, collected 360 days after TCRalphabeta/CD19-depleted stem cell transplant. All receptors come from a male patient aged 2 to 9 who had a stem cell transplant for acute lymphoblastic leukemia, so the T cells may come from the graft donor.

This chain joins TRBV5-1 and TRBJ2-1; either TRBD1 or TRBD2 may supply D (6 bases each). The CDR3 sequence is 15 residues long. Germline lookup yields CDR1 SGHRS and CDR2 YFSETQ. The ends were cut back, 5 bases at V and 5 bases at J, with 17 bases in the middle. The CDR3 DNA reads as TGCGCCAGCAGTTCTCTCGGGGGCGCCGACAATGAGCAGTTCTTC. It specifies CASSSLGGADNEQFF.

V and J are TRBV29-1 and TRBJ2-5, with D possibly being TRBD1 (6 bases). The CDR3 sequence is 13 residues long. Between the trimmed V and J ends, which lost 3 bases and 2 bases, there was a span of 10 bases. The V gene's germline CDR1 is SQVTM and CDR2 ANQGSEA. Here the CDR3 DNA reads TGCAGCGTTGATCAGGGGTTACAAGAGACCCAGTACTTC. Translated: CSVDQGLQETQYF.

This clonotype was counted between two and nine times. V and J are TRBV3-1 and TRBJ2-5, with no clear D. In germline, CDR1 is LGHDT, CDR2 YNNKEL (reference sequence). V dropped 1 base and J dropped 1 base, with 7 bases sitting between them. This CDR3 is built from 14 residues. The CDR3 region is CASSQVGFQETQYF. As DNA, the CDR3 is TGTGCCAGCAGCCAAGTAGGCTTCCAAGAGACCCAGTACTTC.

The chain links TRBV16 to TRBJ2-4; D uncertain. CDR1 is KGHSY and CDR2 is FQNENV in the germline V gene. The V and J ends lost 0 bases and 8 bases respectively, with 14 bases between them. There are 15 residues in the CDR3. The CDR3 loop reads CASSQSWQHRDIQYF. The CDR3 bases are TGTGCCAGCAGCCAATCGTGGCAGCACCGGGACATTCAGTACTTC.

This chain links TRBV4-2 with TRBJ2-7; 7 positions match TRBD1. The CDR3 covers 14 residues. Germline CDR1 reads LGHNA; CDR2 reads YNFKEQ. J lost 7 bases, V lost 8 bases, and 14 bases had no gene match. The CDR3 here is CASGPARPGGEQYF. The CDR3 nucleotides read TGTGCCAGCGGCCCTGCGAGACCAGGGGGTGAGCAGTACTTC.

The chain has TRBV6-2 or TRBV6-3 and TRBJ1-5, with 8 positions matching TRBD1. After removal of 6 bases from V and 5 bases from J, the junction contained 6 bases not matched to a gene. Per germline, CDR1 MNHEY and CDR2 SVGEGT. This CDR3 comprises 14 residues. The CDR3, as DNA: TGTGCCAGCAGAGACAGGGGCCCCGATCAGCCCCAGCATTTT. Translated: CASRDRGPDQPQHF.

A few counts support this clonotype. The chain uses TRBV4-2 and TRBJ2-7; TRBD1 matches at 7 bases. Germline CDR1 reads LGHNA; CDR2 reads YNFKEQ. With V trimmed by 1 base and J by 7 bases, 1 base remained unmatched. The CDR3 loop spans 12 amino acids. The CDR3 is CASSQATGEQYF. Written as DNA, the CDR3 is TGTGCCAGCAGCCAAGCGACAGGGGAGCAGTACTTC.

J is TRBJ2-7 and V is TRBV7-9, with no clear D. This CDR3 region has 13 residues. The V gene's germline CDR1 is SEHNR and CDR2 FQNEAQ (reference sequence). Trimming left V 0 bases short and J 3 bases short, with 6 bases between. The CDR3 DNA sequence: TGTGCCAGCAGCTTAGCCGGTTACTACGAGCAGTACTTC. It is translated as CASSLAGYYEQYF. The full variable domain, rest sourced from reference TRBV7-9 and TRBJ2-7, is DTGVSQNPRHKITKRGQNVTFRCDPISEHNRLYWYRQTLGQGPEFLTYFQNEAQLEKSRLLSDRFSAERPKGSFSTLEIQRTEQGDSAMYLCASSLAGYYEQYFGPGTRLTVT.

The chain has TRBV4-2 and TRBJ1-1; a weak D match, TRBD1 (5 bases). The CDR3 length is 14 residues. Germline CDR1 is LGHNA and CDR2 is YNFKEQ. V was clipped by 6 bases and J by 0 bases, with 11 bases between them. Here the CDR3 reads CASSRQNLNTEAFF. As DNA, the CDR3 is TGTGCCAGCAGTCGACAGAACTTGAACACTGAAGCTTTCTTT.

This clonotype was observed a few times. The chain employs TRBV3-1 and TRBJ2-1, with TRBD2 matching 9 bases. The CDR3 has 17 amino acids. V dropped 0 bases and J dropped 9; count of bases not matched to a gene: 12. Germline V lookup: CDR1 LGHDT, CDR2 YNNKEL (reference sequence). The CDR3 sequence is CASSQDPTSGRYGEQFF. The CDR3 region has the DNA TGTGCCAGCAGCCAAGACCCTACCAGCGGGAGGTATGGTGAGCAGTTCTTC.

The genes are TRBV28 and TRBJ2-4; D not resolved. Between the trimmed V and J ends, which lost 2 bases and 1 base, there was a span of 9 bases. The CDR3 totals 15 residues. Per germline, CDR1 MDHEN and CDR2 SYDVKM. The CDR3 sequence: CASSLKASAKNIQYF. The CDR3 region has the DNA TGTGCCAGCAGTTTAAAGGCCAGCGCCAAAAACATTCAGTACTTC.

This clonotype was seen only a few times. V gene TRBV12-5 combines with J gene TRBJ2-5; TRBD1 matches 8 bases. V shed 8 bases and J 2 bases; nucleotides not matched to a gene: 7. CDR3 length: 14 residues. CDR1 is LGHNT, CDR2 FRNRAP, per germline. The CDR3: CASSDRALQETQYF. For the CDR3, the DNA is TGTGCTAGTTCGGACAGGGCCCTGCAAGAGACCCAGTACTTC.

This chain links TRBV20-1 with TRBJ2-1; 8 bases are a match to TRBD1. Germline CDR1 and CDR2: DFQATT and SNEGSKA (reference sequence). The CDR3 extends over 14 amino acids. J gave up 4 bases and V 5 bases, and 7 bases lay outside the gene matches. The CDR3 protein is CSARGQGAYNEQFF. The CDR3 DNA reads as TGCAGTGCTCGAGGACAGGGTGCGTACAATGAGCAGTTCTTC.

The sample holds many counts of this clonotype. V is TRBV12-3 or TRBV12-4 and J is TRBJ2-5, with TRBD2 matching 8 bases. CDR3 length: 14 amino acids. Unmatched junction bases numbered 8, after V lost 7 bases and J lost 4 bases. CDR3: CASTQMSGRETQYF. CDR3 coding DNA: TGTGCCAGCACCCAAATGAGCGGGAGAGAGACCCAGTACTTC.

The chain combines TRBV6-2 or TRBV6-3 with TRBJ2-7, with D unclear. Germline assignment: CDR1 MNHEY and CDR2 SVGEGT. V lost 0 bases, J lost 0 bases, and 9 bases lay in between. The CDR3 loop spans 15 amino acids. CDR3 sequence: CASSYSGYTSYEQYF. CDR3 coding DNA: TGTGCCAGCAGTTACTCGGGTTATACCTCCTACGAGCAGTACTTC.

This clonotype has just one count. The chain recombines TRBV28 with TRBJ2-7, with 7 bases matching TRBD1. Germline V gene sequence: CDR1 MDHEN, CDR2 SYDVKM. This CDR3 is built from 13 residues. J was trimmed by 2 bases and V by 10 bases; bases with no gene match: 8. The chain's CDR3 is CATTTGFTYEQYF. The CDR3, as DNA: TGTGCCACAACGACAGGGTTCACCTACGAGCAGTACTTC.

This clonotype was detected only a few times. This rearrangement joins TRBV20-1 to TRBJ2-3, with TRBD1 identical over 10 bases. The CDR3 runs to 16 residues. V lost 1 base and J lost 3; bases outside the gene matches: 7. Germline V gene data show CDR1 as DFQATT and CDR2 as SNEGSKA (reference sequence). The CDR3 spells CSARVPTGGLTDTQYF. The CDR3 DNA is TGCAGTGCTAGAGTTCCGACAGGGGGCTTGACAGATACGCAGTATTTT.

This clonotype occurred a few times. CDR3 DNA: TGTGCCAGCAGCTTTCCTACGGGACAAGAGACCCAGTACTTC. The encoded protein is CASSFPTGQETQYF. The chain recombines TRBV12-3 or TRBV12-4 with TRBJ2-5; possibly TRBD2 for D (5 bases). V was shortened by 6 bases and J by 2 bases, with 13 bases between the two germline ends. The CDR3 runs to 14 residues.

This clonotype was seen more than once but under ten times. V gene TRBV20-1 combines with J gene TRBJ2-3, with TRBD2 matching 14 bases. The CDR3 runs to 18 residues. The V and J ends lost 0 bases and 2 bases, in that order; junction bases with no gene match: 7. Germline V gene lookup returns CDR1 DFQATT and CDR2 SNEGSKA (reference sequence). CDR3 loop: CSARDVLTSGRVTDTQYF. DNA of the CDR3: TGCAGTGCTAGAGACGTCCTGACTAGCGGGAGGGTCACAGATACGCAGTATTTT.

The sample holds a few counts of this clonotype. The CDR3, as DNA: TGTGCCAGCAGCCCCGCCCTGGCCGGCGCCGGGGAGCTGTTTTTT. Residues: CASSPALAGAGELFF. V gene TRBV7-2 combines with J gene TRBJ2-2; D unresolved. CDR1 is SGHTA, CDR2 FQGNSA, per germline. V was trimmed by 5 bases and J by 6 bases, leaving 16 bases between them. The CDR3 loop spans 15 amino acids. The full variable domain, its missing parts supplied by reference TRBV7-2 and TRBJ2-2, is GAGVSQSPSNKVTEKGKDVELRCDPISGHTALYWYRQSLGQGLEFLIYFQGNSAPDKSGLPSDRFSAERTGGSVSTLTIQRTQQEDSAVYLCASSPALAGAGELFFGEGSRLTVL.

This clonotype was seen repeatedly, ten times or more. The chain has TRBV7-2 and TRBJ2-7, with TRBD2 matching over 13 bases. The CDR3 is 16 residues long. Germline assignment: CDR1 SGHTA and CDR2 FQGNSA. J lost 3 bases, V lost 0 bases, and 2 bases had no gene match. The CDR3 spells CASSLAGTSGIYEQYF. The CDR3 DNA is TGTGCCAGCAGCTTAGCCGGGACTAGCGGGATCTACGAGCAGTACTTC.

This clonotype was detected ten times or more. The rearrangement joins TRBV20-1 to TRBJ2-5; D gene uncertain. The CDR3 covers 10 residues. Germline loops: CDR1 DFQATT, CDR2 SNEGSKA (reference sequence). Trimming left V 3 bases short and J 2 bases short, with 1 base between. For the CDR3, the DNA is TGCAGTGCTAGTCAAGAGACCCAGTACTTC. It is translated as CSASQETQYF.

There are a few counts of this clonotype. The V gene is TRBV20-1, the J gene TRBJ2-1; TRBD2 might be the D (5 bases). The CDR3 is 14 amino acids. Germline CDR1 and CDR2: DFQATT and SNEGSKA (reference sequence). The V end lost 0 bases, the J end lost 6 bases, and 12 bases lay between the germline ends. The CDR3 coding sequence is TGCAGTGCTAGAGAAAGCGGCGGTATCAATGAGCAGTTCTTC. Its translation: CSARESGGINEQFF.